One sample yielded the 20 T cell receptor beta chains listed below, sequenced in a study of T cell responses to AZD1222 COVID-19 vaccine. TCRdb's table, derived via immunoSEQ multiplex PCR, lists solely in-frame clones and lacks some. The sample consists of about 120,000 clones, about 88% of them appearing once. The material sequenced was peripheral blood, taken on day 0 of AZD1222 vaccination. Receptors originate from an adult in good health.

V and J are TRBV12-3 or TRBV12-4 and TRBJ1-1; D remains ambiguous. The CDR3 length is 13 residues. V lost 3 bases and J lost 2, with 7 bases in between. The CDR3 loop is CASSLSANTEAFF. The CDR3 bases are TGTGCCAGCAGTTTGTCGGCAAACACTGAAGCTTTCTTT.

V is TRBV5-1 and J is TRBJ2-2, with 7 bases identical to TRBD1. Looked up from germline, CDR1 is SGHRS and CDR2 is YFSETQ. This CDR3 spans 16 amino acids. With V trimmed by 3 bases and J by 1 base, 6 bases remained unmatched. The CDR3 protein is CASSSNRGMNTGELFF. CDR3 sequence (DNA): TGCGCCAGCAGCTCAAACAGGGGAATGAACACCGGGGAGCTGTTTTTT. Full variable domain (remainder filled in from reference TRBV5-1 and TRBJ2-2): KAGVTQTPRYLIKTRGQQVTLSCSPISGHRSVSWYQQTPGQGLQFLFEYFSETQRNKGNFPGRFSGRQFSNSRSEMNVSTLELGDSALYLCASSSNRGMNTGELFFGEGSRLTVL.

The gene calls are TRBV6-2 or TRBV6-3 and TRBJ1-1, with 9 nucleotides matching TRBD1. The CDR3 sequence is 18 residues long. The J segment lost 0 bases and the V segment lost 0 bases, leaving 8 bases of the junction unmatched. Looked up from germline, CDR1 is MNHEY and CDR2 is SVGEGT. The CDR3 is CASSYSRGTGTMNTEAFF. As DNA, the CDR3 is TGTGCCAGCAGTTACTCGAGGGGGACAGGGACTATGAACACTGAAGCTTTCTTT.

The V call is TRBV3-1 (or the pseudogene TRBV3-2), the J call TRBJ1-1; D is unclear. V lost 0 bases and J lost 8, with 13 bases in between. Per the germline V gene, CDR1 is LGHDT and CDR2 is YNNKEL (reference sequence). The CDR3 sequence is 14 residues long. The CDR3: CASSQDLKSTEAFF. The DNA of the CDR3 is TGTGCCAGCAGCCAAGATTTAAAGAGCACAGAAGCTTTCTTT.

This chain connects TRBV19 to TRBJ1-1; D ambiguous. This CDR3 has 12 amino acids. The V end was cut by 3 bases, the J end by 6 bases, with 8 bases between. CDR1 and CDR2 (germline): LNHDA, SQIVND (reference sequence). CDR3 sequence: CASSIGGSEAFF. CDR3 sequence (DNA): TGTGCCAGTAGTATTGGAGGCTCTGAAGCTTTCTTT.

The chain carries TRBV12-3 or TRBV12-4 and TRBJ1-2, with a weak D call TRBD1 (6 bases). Trimming pared 5 bases from V and 4 bases from J, leaving 11 bases between. This CDR3 spans 13 amino acids. CDR3 in amino acids: CASSPGGGYGYTF. CDR3 nucleotide sequence: TGTGCCAGCAGTCCCGGAGGGGGCTATGGCTACACCTTC.

The chain links TRBV24-1 to TRBJ2-1; 12 bases are a match to TRBD2. Trimming took 3 bases from V and 8 from J; bases not matched to a gene: 7. Germline assignment: CDR1 KGHDR and CDR2 SFDVKD. CDR3 length equals 16 residues. The CDR3 nucleotides read TGTGCCACCAGTGATGCGACTAGCGGGAGAGTCCATGAGCAGTTCTTC. This sequence encodes CATSDATSGRVHEQFF.

The chain links TRBV28 to TRBJ1-1; no clear D. The CDR3 contains 12 residues. The V end lost 5 bases, the J end lost 3 bases, and 7 bases lay between the germline ends. Germline V gives CDR1 MDHEN, CDR2 SYDVKM. The CDR3 nucleotides are TGTGCCAGCAGTCGCACGTACACTGAAGCTTTCTTT. Encoded protein: CASSRTYTEAFF.

This sequence joins TRBV28 and TRBJ1-6; D perhaps matches TRBD1 (5 bases). Trimming removed 5 bases at V and 0 bases at J, with 20 bases between. CDR1 MDHEN and CDR2 SYDVKM come from the germline V gene. The CDR3 loop spans 19 amino acids. The DNA for the CDR3 is TGTGCCAGCAGTCATAAAAACAGGCTTCAGGACTCCTATAATTCACCCCTCCACTTT. It yields the protein CASSHKNRLQDSYNSPLHF.

This rearrangement joins TRBV7-9 to TRBJ1-5; D gene uncertain. V shed 3 bases and J shed 3 bases, with 9 bases lying between them. This CDR3 region has 14 residues. From germline, CDR1 is SEHNR and CDR2 FQNEAQ (reference sequence). The CDR3 reads CASSLDGNNQPQHF. The CDR3 DNA reads TGTGCCAGCAGCTTGGACGGGAACAATCAGCCCCAGCATTTT.

The chain combines TRBV10-3 with TRBJ1-1; D may be TRBD1 (6 bases). Germline V gives CDR1 ENHRY, CDR2 SYGVKD. The germline V and J ends were trimmed by 5 bases and 3 bases, with 10 bases remaining between them. The length of the CDR3 is 13 residues. Here the CDR3 DNA reads TGTGCCATCAGTCTCGAGGGGGACACTGAAGCTTTCTTT. Protein sequence: CAISLEGDTEAFF.

As for this clone: Distinct nucleotide sequences in the sample also encode this CDR3. The chain is built from TRBV9 and TRBJ2-2; TRBD2 matches at 8 bases. Germline CDR1 is SGDLS and CDR2 is YYNGEE. Losses at the gene ends were 0 bases for V and 2 bases for J; bases not matched to a gene: 3. The CDR3 loop spans 16 amino acids. This CDR3 is CASSVALAANTGELFF. The DNA for the CDR3 is TGTGCCAGCAGCGTAGCACTAGCGGCTAACACCGGGGAGCTGTTTTTT.

The V call is TRBV18, the J call TRBJ2-6, with D perhaps being TRBD1 or TRBD2 (5 bases each). Trimming removed 4 bases from V and 4 bases from J, with 8 bases in between. From germline, CDR1 is KGHSH and CDR2 LQKENI. This CDR3 spans 14 amino acids. The CDR3 nucleotides are TGTGCCAGCTCACTCGGGACCGGGGCCAACGTCCTGACTTTC. It specifies CASSLGTGANVLTF. The complete variable domain, with remaining parts taken from reference TRBV18 and TRBJ2-6, reads NAGVMQNPRHLVRRRGQEARLRCSPMKGHSHVYWYRQLPEEGLKFMVYLQKENIIDESGMPKERFSAEFPKEGPSILRIQQVVRGDSAAYFCASSLGTGANVLTFGAGSRLTVL.

The chain combines TRBV7-2 with TRBJ2-3; the match to TRBD2 covers 7 bases. Unmatched junction bases numbered 19, after V lost 5 bases and J lost 8 bases. Germline V CDR1 and CDR2: SGHTA, FQGNSA. The CDR3 loop spans 17 amino acids. CDR3 nucleotide sequence: TGTGCCAGCAGCCCGGGGGGTTTTAGCGGCCGGTCAGGTACGCAGTATTTT. Translation gives CASSPGGFSGRSGTQYF.

This chain joins TRBV24-1 and TRBJ1-5; TRBD1 is a possible D gene (6 bases). The V gene's germline CDR1 is KGHDR and CDR2 SFDVKD. This CDR3 has 15 residues. The germline V and J ends were trimmed by 5 bases and 5 bases, with 15 bases remaining between them. The CDR3 DNA follows: TGTGCCACCAGTGCCCTTGGGGGCCCACATCAGCCCCAGCATTTT. Translated, it gives CATSALGGPHQPQHF.

This clone appeared a few times. The rearrangement uses TRBV7-8 and TRBJ1-1; D remains unclear. The CDR3 totals 16 residues. The V gene lost 1 base and the J gene lost 4 bases, with 16 bases spanning the gap. The germline gives CDR1 SGHVS, CDR2 FQNEAQ. CDR3 residues: CASSLGWAGSSTEAFF. The CDR3 nucleotides read TGTGCCAGCAGCTTAGGGTGGGCGGGATCGAGCACTGAAGCTTTCTTT.

The chain recombines TRBV29-1 with TRBJ1-2; 8 bases map to TRBD1. The CDR3 covers 15 residues. V dropped 5 bases and J dropped 0; count of bases not matched to a gene: 8. CDR1 and CDR2 (germline): SQVTM, ANQGSEA. Written as DNA, the CDR3 is TGCAGCGTTCAGGACAGGGAGAGGGCTAACTATGGCTACACCTTC. Its protein product is CSVQDRERANYGYTF.

The chain couples TRBV5-1 to TRBJ1-6; D gene unclear. The CDR3 runs to 13 residues. Trimming took 4 bases from V and 8 from J, leaving 10 bases between them. Germline loops: CDR1 SGHRS, CDR2 YFSETQ. The CDR3 here is CASSVNIDSPLHF. In DNA, the CDR3 is TGCGCCAGCAGCGTCAATATTGATTCACCCCTCCACTTT.

This clone occurred a few times. This same CDR3 is encoded by further DNA sequences in the sample. The chain employs TRBV28 and TRBJ2-7, with TRBD1 matching over 7 bases. CDR3 size: 12 residues. With 4 bases clipped from V and 3 bases from J, the junction kept 0 bases outside the gene matches. CDR1 is MDHEN, CDR2 SYDVKM, per germline. The CDR3 DNA reads as TGTGCCAGCAGTTCAGGGGGCTACGAGCAGTACTTC. The encoded protein is CASSSGGYEQYF.

CDR3 in amino acids: CASSEGGQLSGNTIYF. CDR3 DNA: TGTGCCAGCAGTGAAGGGGGACAGCTCTCTGGAAACACCATATATTTT. The genes are TRBV2 and TRBJ1-3; 7 bases fit TRBD1. CDR1 and CDR2 from the germline V gene are SNHLY and FYNNEI. CDR3 length equals 16 residues. V shed 1 base, J shed 0 bases, and the junction held 3 bases outside the gene matches.